The 24 T cell receptor beta chains listed next were all sequenced from one sample in a study of cytomegalovirus exposure and HLA in healthy donors. The PCR was carried out with 60 Vbeta primers and 13 Jbeta primers. Produced via immunoSEQ multiplex PCR; TCRdb's table is partial and in-frame only. The repertoire consists of about 140,000 clones, with approximately 80% occurring once and the leading ten covering approximately 15%. Sequenced material: PBMCs. These receptors all come from a woman aged 40 to 50 in good health and CMV-seronegative.

This chain uses TRBV5-1 with TRBJ2-1; 12 nucleotides agree with TRBD2. The germline V gene encodes CDR1 SGHRS and CDR2 YFSETQ. The CDR3 loop spans 15 amino acids. The V segment lost 4 bases and the J segment 2 bases; nucleotides outside the gene matches: 1. The CDR3 reads CASSPSGGAYNEQFF. Written as DNA, the CDR3 is TGCGCCAGCAGCCCTAGCGGGGGGGCCTACAATGAGCAGTTCTTC.

V and J are TRBV12-5 and TRBJ1-1, with a weak D call TRBD1 (5 bases). The length of the CDR3 is 13 residues. Germline lookup yields CDR1 LGHNT and CDR2 FRNRAP. V was shortened by 4 bases and J by 1 base, with 7 bases between the two germline ends. As DNA, the CDR3 is TGTGCTAGTGGTTGGGGCGGGAACACTGAAGCTTTCTTT. This sequence encodes CASGWGGNTEAFF. The variable domain in full, with the rest retrieved from reference TRBV12-5 and TRBJ1-1, is DARVTQTPRHKVTEMGQEVTMRCQPILGHNTVFWYRQTMMQGLELLAYFRNRAPLDDSGMPKDRFSAEMPDATLATLKIQPSEPRDSAVYFCASGWGGNTEAFFGQGTRLTVV.

V usage is TRBV5-4 and J usage is TRBJ2-3, with TRBD1 matching over 8 bases. V was pared by 10 bases and J by 8 bases, with 12 bases of the junction left unmatched. CDR1 and CDR2 from the germline V gene are SGHNT and YYREEE (reference sequence). CDR3 size: 13 residues. CDR3 region: CAGGQEDGATQYF. The CDR3 coding sequence is TGTGCCGGGGGACAGGAGGATGGTGCTACGCAGTATTTT.

The genes are TRBV28 and TRBJ1-1, with D uncertain. Germline V CDR1 and CDR2: MDHEN, SYDVKM. V dropped 5 bases and J dropped 2 bases, with 9 bases sitting between them. This CDR3 has 13 residues. DNA of the CDR3: TGTGCCAGCAGTACACAGCCTAACACTGAAGCTTTCTTT. It is translated as CASSTQPNTEAFF.

In this sample, this clone turned up a few times. The J gene is TRBJ2-7, the V gene TRBV7-3; 16 bases are a match to TRBD2. Germline V gives CDR1 SGHTA, CDR2 FQGTGA. After removal of 11 bases from V and 2 bases from J, the junction contained 27 bases not matched to a gene. The CDR3 has 22 amino acids. The CDR3 spells CASSPFPGLTSGTSGRAYEQYF. The CDR3 DNA follows: TGTGCCTCCTCACCATTTCCGGGACTAACCTCCGGGACTAGCGGGAGGGCCTACGAGCAGTACTTC.

V is TRBV7-6 and J is TRBJ2-2; possibly TRBD1 for D (6 bases). This CDR3 is built from 15 residues. V lost 2 bases to trimming and J lost 6 bases, with 13 bases between them. Germline CDR1 is SGHVS and CDR2 is FNYEAQ. CDR3 protein: CASSLYRDTPGELFF. Here the CDR3 DNA reads TGTGCCAGCAGCTTATACAGGGATACACCCGGGGAGCTGTTTTTT.

The chain employs TRBV5-8 and TRBJ2-6; D not certain. V gave up 6 bases and J gave up 2 bases, with 9 bases separating them. CDR3 length: 14 amino acids. Germline CDR1 is SGHTS and CDR2 is YDEGEE. The CDR3 DNA sequence: TGTGCCAGCACCCGGGTAGCTGGGGCCAACGTCCTGACTTTC. Translated, it gives CASTRVAGANVLTF.

V gene TRBV5-8 combines with J gene TRBJ1-5, with D tentatively TRBD1 (6 bases). This CDR3 spans 19 amino acids. The V gene lost 0 bases and the J gene lost 0 bases, with 19 bases spanning the gap. Germline CDR1 reads SGHTS; CDR2 reads YDEGEE. CDR3 residues: CASSLARTALRNSNQPQHF. CDR3 DNA: TGTGCCAGCAGCTTGGCGCGGACAGCCCTAAGAAATAGCAATCAGCCCCAGCATTTT.

The J gene is TRBJ2-7, the V gene TRBV28, with 7 nucleotides matching TRBD1. Germline loops: CDR1 MDHEN, CDR2 SYDVKM. The CDR3 runs 14 residues. Losses at the gene ends were 4 bases for V and 1 base for J; bases not matched to a gene: 4. The CDR3 sequence is CASSSSTGSYEQYF. The CDR3 region has the DNA TGTGCCAGCAGTTCCTCGACAGGGTCCTACGAGCAGTACTTC.

This clone appeared a single time. This rearrangement joins TRBV5-6 to TRBJ1-6, with unresolved D. The CDR3 has 14 amino acids. V was clipped by 0 bases and J by 6 bases, with 7 bases between them. Germline V gene lookup returns CDR1 SGHDT and CDR2 YYEEEE. The CDR3 DNA sequence: TGTGCCAGCAGCTTGGGAGGCGGTAATTCACCCCTCCACTTT. Protein sequence: CASSLGGGNSPLHF.

The rearrangement uses TRBV2 and TRBJ2-1, with D hard to call. With 6 bases removed from V and 10 bases from J, the gap between germline ends came to 19 bases. The CDR3 covers 14 residues. The germline V gene encodes CDR1 SNHLY and CDR2 FYNNEI. The CDR3 DNA reads as TGTGCCAGCAGGGAGATAGCCTCCTGGCGGGAGCAGTTCTTC. This sequence encodes CASREIASWREQFF.

This clone came up once. The chain employs TRBV11-2 and TRBJ2-7; no reliable D call. V was trimmed by 3 bases and J by 1 base, leaving 10 bases between them. The CDR3 spans 14 residues. In germline, CDR1 is SGHAT, CDR2 FQNNGV. The CDR3 nucleotides are TGTGCCAGCAGCTTCAACACAGCATCCTACGAGCAGTACTTC. It encodes CASSFNTASYEQYF.

This chain joins TRBV19 and TRBJ2-2; 8 bases agree with TRBD1. This CDR3 comprises 15 residues. The ends lost 5 bases at V and 1 base at J; junction bases unmatched: 3. CDR1 LNHDA and CDR2 SQIVND come from the germline V gene (reference sequence). The CDR3 DNA reads as TGTGCCAGTAGTGTGACAGGGGTGAACACCGGGGAGCTGTTTTTT. Its translation: CASSVTGVNTGELFF.

This clone was counted only a few times. This rearrangement joins TRBV9 to TRBJ2-3; weak D call: TRBD2 (5 bases). Germline CDR1 and CDR2: SGDLS and YYNGEE. V lost 2 bases to trimming and J lost 1 base, with 11 bases between them. CDR3 length: 15 amino acids. The CDR3 loop reads CASSVGGRGTDTQYF. The CDR3 DNA is TGTGCCAGCAGCGTCGGAGGAAGGGGCACAGATACGCAGTATTTT.

This clone was observed a few times. This chain uses TRBV18 with TRBJ1-1, with a tentative D call TRBD1 (5 bases). Trimming stripped 2 bases from V and 11 bases from J, with 15 bases between. Germline V gene lookup returns CDR1 KGHSH and CDR2 LQKENI. This CDR3 region has 13 residues. The CDR3 sequence: CASSPGVPGSAFF. The CDR3 bases are TGTGCCAGCTCACCAGGGGTCCCAGGGTCGGCTTTCTTT.

The CDR3 is CASSPGSGRGDEQFF. As DNA, the CDR3 is TGTGCCAGCTCACCGGGTAGCGGGAGAGGGGATGAGCAGTTCTTC. The chain combines TRBV18 with TRBJ2-1; TRBD2 aligns across 9 bases. Germline V CDR1 and CDR2: KGHSH, LQKENI. V shed 3 bases, J shed 8 bases, and the junction held 8 bases outside the gene matches. The CDR3 has 15 amino acids.

The chain employs TRBV7-3 and TRBJ2-1; D unresolved. The ends were cut back, 2 bases at V and 8 bases at J, with 13 bases in the middle. The CDR3 spans 14 residues. Germline-derived CDR1 and CDR2 are SGHTA and FQGTGA. CDR3 region: CASSLGVRIDEQFF. Written as DNA, the CDR3 is TGTGCCAGCAGCTTAGGTGTCAGAATCGATGAGCAGTTCTTC. Based on the CDR3 plus reference TRBV7-3 and TRBJ2-1, the full variable domain is GAGVSQTPSNKVTEKGKYVELRCDPISGHTALYWYRQSLGQGPEFLIYFQGTGAADDSGLPNDRFFAVRPEGSVSTLKIQRTERGDSAVYLCASSLGVRIDEQFFGPGTRLTVL.

The V gene is TRBV9, the J gene TRBJ2-2; no definite D call. Germline V gives CDR1 SGDLS, CDR2 YYNGEE. Trimming stripped 0 bases from V and 0 bases from J, with 6 bases between. This CDR3 has 15 residues. The DNA of the CDR3 is TGTGCCAGCAGCGTAGGCCAGACGAACACCGGGGAGCTGTTTTTT. This codes for CASSVGQTNTGELFF.

The gene calls are TRBV28 and TRBJ2-7; D possibly corresponds to TRBD1 (5 bases). V was trimmed by 5 bases and J by 0 bases, leaving 11 bases between them. Germline V gene lookup returns CDR1 MDHEN and CDR2 SYDVKM. The CDR3 consists of 14 residues. The CDR3 sequence is CASSPTGASYEQYF. In DNA form, the CDR3 reads TGTGCCAGCAGTCCCACAGGAGCCTCCTACGAGCAGTACTTC.

The count of this clone is one. V gene TRBV28 combines with J gene TRBJ2-7; D possibly corresponds to TRBD1 (6 bases). The CDR3 has 14 residues. Germline values: CDR1 MDHEN, CDR2 SYDVKM. V lost 8 bases and J 2 bases, leaving 16 bases between the germline ends. CDR3 amino acids: CASGVDRTPYEQYF. The CDR3, as DNA: TGTGCCAGCGGGGTCGACAGGACCCCCTACGAGCAGTACTTC.

The chain couples TRBV4-3 to TRBJ1-2; D remains unclear. Germline CDR1 and CDR2: LGHNA and YSLEER. The V gene lost 0 bases and the J gene lost 4 bases, with 12 bases spanning the gap. The CDR3 spans 15 residues. CDR3 residues: CASSQDRRGFYGYTF. For the CDR3, the DNA is TGCGCCAGCAGCCAAGATCGGCGCGGATTCTATGGCTACACCTTC.

The V gene is TRBV18, the J gene TRBJ2-6; the D is unclear. In germline, CDR1 is KGHSH, CDR2 LQKENI. The V end lost 2 bases, the J end lost 1 base, and 9 bases lay between the germline ends. CDR3 length: 16 residues. Here the CDR3 DNA reads TGTGCCAGCTCACCAGAAGGAGTATCTGGGGCCAACGTCCTGACTTTC. It specifies CASSPEGVSGANVLTF.

The chain combines TRBV9 with TRBJ2-7; 8 nucleotides align to TRBD2. Germline assignment: CDR1 SGDLS and CDR2 YYNGEE. The CDR3 consists of 15 residues. V lost 0 bases to trimming and J lost 3 bases; unmatched junction nucleotides: 5. CDR3 sequence: CASSVDGRGYYEQYF. The DNA for the CDR3 is TGTGCCAGCAGCGTAGACGGGAGGGGATACTACGAGCAGTACTTC.

The genes are TRBV6-5 and TRBJ2-1; tentatively, D is TRBD1 (7 bases). The V gene lost 5 bases and the J gene lost 0 bases, with 11 bases spanning the gap. CDR3 length equals 15 residues. Per the germline V gene, CDR1 is MNHEY and CDR2 is SVGAGI. The CDR3 nucleotides are TGTGCCAGCAGTGGCGGGACAGTCTCCTACAATGAGCAGTTCTTC. Protein product: CASSGGTVSYNEQFF.